These T cell receptor beta chains were read from a single sample in a study of T cell changes during pregnancy in multiple sclerosis. Assay used: immunoSEQ multiplex PCR; TCRdb lists only in-frame clones, some missing. The profile shows roughly 100,000 clones, around 92% of them singletons. Sequencing was performed on peripheral blood, taken after pregnancy. Source of these receptors: a female donor in good health, enrolled as a control in a pregnancy study. The CDR3 runs from the conserved cysteine through the conserved F or W. The order of the fields is clone size, D gene, J gene, V gene, CDR3 protein, CDR3 DNA. The D gene is left open where the match is weak. The size of a clone is reported for some rows only, either as once, few or many, or as a class for expanded clones.

abundance: .; d_gene: .; j_gene: TRBJ2-1; v_gene: TRBV14; CDR3aa: CASSLGYNEQFF; CDR3nt: TGTGCCAGCAGCCTCGGCTACAATGAGCAGTTCTTC
abundance: .; d_gene: TRBD1; j_gene: TRBJ2-2; v_gene: TRBV5-4; CDR3aa: CASSLGQGLNTGELFF; CDR3nt: TGTGCCAGCAGCTTAGGACAGGGGTTGAACACCGGGGAGCTGTTTTTT
abundance: few; d_gene: .; j_gene: TRBJ2-7; v_gene: TRBV9; CDR3aa: CASSLSHSDEQYF; CDR3nt: TGTGCCAGCAGCTTATCTCACTCGGACGAGCAGTACTTC
abundance: .; d_gene: TRBD2; j_gene: TRBJ2-5; v_gene: TRBV4-2; CDR3aa: CASSPGTSGGTQETQYF; CDR3nt: TGTGCCAGCAGCCCCGGGACTAGCGGGGGGACGCAAGAGACCCAGTACTTC
abundance: .; d_gene: .; j_gene: TRBJ1-2; v_gene: TRBV5-6; CDR3aa: CASGRTQNYGYTF; CDR3nt: TGTGCCAGCGGACGGACTCAGAACTATGGCTACACCTTC
abundance: .; d_gene: TRBD2; j_gene: TRBJ2-2; v_gene: TRBV30; CDR3aa: CASTGTSGTPNTGELFF; CDR3nt: TGTGCCTCGACCGGGACTAGCGGTACTCCGAACACCGGGGAGCTGTTTTTT
abundance: .; d_gene: .; j_gene: TRBJ1-3; v_gene: TRBV7-9; CDR3aa: CASSGRGAGNTIYF; CDR3nt: TGTGCCAGCAGCGGCAGGGGCGCTGGAAACACCATATATTTT
abundance: .; d_gene: .; j_gene: TRBJ2-5; v_gene: TRBV7-2; CDR3aa: CASSFGGTQETQYF; CDR3nt: TGTGCCAGCAGCTTCGGCGGGACCCAAGAGACCCAGTACTTC
abundance: .; d_gene: .; j_gene: TRBJ2-1; v_gene: TRBV5-1; CDR3aa: CASRPSLASSEQFF; CDR3nt: TGCGCCAGCAGGCCTTCACTAGCCTCTAGCGAGCAGTTCTTC
abundance: .; d_gene: .; j_gene: TRBJ1-1; v_gene: TRBV19; CDR3aa: CASSGDTEAFF; CDR3nt: TGTGCCAGTAGTGGAGACACTGAAGCTTTCTTT
abundance: .; d_gene: TRBD1; j_gene: TRBJ2-7; v_gene: TRBV6-5; CDR3aa: CASSFSGQGYEQYF; CDR3nt: TGTGCCAGCAGTTTTTCCGGACAGGGCTACGAGCAGTACTTC
abundance: .; d_gene: .; j_gene: TRBJ2-2; v_gene: TRBV7-2; CDR3aa: CASSLGQGNGELFF; CDR3nt: TGTGCCAGCAGCTTAGGGCAGGGTAACGGGGAGCTGTTTTTT
abundance: .; d_gene: .; j_gene: TRBJ2-2; v_gene: TRBV30; CDR3aa: CAWDTRGGSGELFF; CDR3nt: TGTGCCTGGGATACTAGAGGAGGTTCCGGGGAGCTGTTTTTT
abundance: .; d_gene: .; j_gene: TRBJ2-5; v_gene: TRBV6-5; CDR3aa: CASSYSWQNQETQYF; CDR3nt: TGTGCCAGCAGTTACTCGTGGCAAAACCAAGAGACCCAGTACTTC
abundance: .; d_gene: TRBD1; j_gene: TRBJ2-7; v_gene: TRBV7-2; CDR3aa: CASSQVGTVSYEQYF; CDR3nt: TGTGCCAGCAGCCAAGTCGGGACAGTCTCCTACGAGCAGTACTTC
abundance: .; d_gene: .; j_gene: TRBJ1-3; v_gene: TRBV18; CDR3aa: CASSPVGDRSGNTIYF; CDR3nt: TGTGCCAGCTCACCAGTAGGGGATCGATCTGGAAACACCATATATTTT
abundance: .; d_gene: .; j_gene: TRBJ1-2; v_gene: TRBV9; CDR3aa: CASSANVGGGYGYTF; CDR3nt: TGTGCCAGCAGCGCGAACGTTGGGGGGGGATATGGCTACACCTTC
abundance: .; d_gene: .; j_gene: TRBJ1-5; v_gene: TRBV7-2; CDR3aa: CASSLGGVPTQHF; CDR3nt: TGTGCCAGCAGCTTAGGGGGGGTCCCGACCCAGCATTTT
abundance: .; d_gene: .; j_gene: TRBJ1-1; v_gene: TRBV27; CDR3aa: CASRRTLGNTEAFF; CDR3nt: TGTGCCAGCAGACGGACATTAGGGAACACTGAAGCTTTCTTT
abundance: .; d_gene: TRBD1; j_gene: TRBJ2-7; v_gene: TRBV14; CDR3aa: CASSQVRDRGRPYEQYF; CDR3nt: TGTGCCAGCAGCCAAGTTAGGGACAGGGGGCGCCCCTACGAGCAGTACTTC
abundance: .; d_gene: .; j_gene: TRBJ1-5; v_gene: TRBV28; CDR3aa: CASSLVGVSQPQHF; CDR3nt: TGTGCCAGCAGTTTGGTCGGAGTCAGTCAGCCCCAGCATTTT
abundance: .; d_gene: TRBD2; j_gene: TRBJ2-7; v_gene: TRBV10-2; CDR3aa: CASSVPTSGGYEQYF; CDR3nt: TGCGCCAGCAGTGTCCCGACTAGCGGGGGTTACGAGCAGTACTTC
abundance: .; d_gene: TRBD1; j_gene: TRBJ1-2; v_gene: TRBV30; CDR3aa: CAWTGQGSYGYTF; CDR3nt: TGTGCCTGGACTGGACAGGGGAGCTATGGCTACACCTTC
abundance: .; d_gene: .; j_gene: TRBJ1-3; v_gene: TRBV5-1; CDR3aa: CASSSGGSGNTIYF; CDR3nt: TGCGCCAGCAGCTCGGGAGGATCTGGAAACACCATATATTTT
abundance: few; d_gene: TRBD2; j_gene: TRBJ2-7; v_gene: TRBV9; CDR3aa: CASSVELAGDEQYF; CDR3nt: TGTGCCAGCAGCGTAGAACTAGCGGGGGACGAGCAGTACTTC